This passage covers 10 T cell receptor beta chains from one sample sequenced in a study of cytomegalovirus exposure and HLA in healthy donors. Both 60 Vbeta primers and 13 Jbeta primers went into the PCR. The repertoire was sequenced with immunoSEQ multiplex PCR; TCRdb's copy has only in-frame clones and lacks some. The table has 100,000 or so clones, 50% to 70% seen once. The sequenced sample was PBMCs. These receptors were obtained from a human donor in good health.

The chain links TRBV7-9 to TRBJ1-1, with 9 nucleotides matching TRBD1. CDR3 length equals 15 residues. Germline CDR1 reads SEHNR; CDR2 reads FQNEAQ (reference sequence). The V gene end was trimmed by 5 bases and the J gene end by 3 bases; junction bases not matched to a gene: 7. In DNA form, the CDR3 reads TGTGCCAGCAGCCCGGGACAGGGACGGGACACTGAAGCTTTCTTT. Its protein product is CASSPGQGRDTEAFF.

This clone was seen more than once but under ten times. The chain uses TRBV6-1 and TRBJ1-1; D is uncertain. The CDR3 runs to 17 residues. Germline V gene data show CDR1 as MNHNS and CDR2 as SASEGT. Trimming stripped 4 bases from V and 1 base from J, with 19 bases between. The CDR3 loop is CASSGAHQSRRNTEAFF. DNA of the CDR3: TGTGCCAGCAGTGGGGCCCATCAGAGCCGAAGGAACACTGAAGCTTTCTTT.

The V gene is TRBV6-5, the J gene TRBJ2-7, with TRBD1 identical over 9 bases. CDR3 length equals 14 residues. Germline loops: CDR1 MNHEY, CDR2 SVGAGI. The V segment lost 2 bases and the J segment 7 bases; nucleotides outside the gene matches: 6. The CDR3 protein is CASSYNRGRWEQYF. The CDR3 bases are TGTGCCAGCAGTTACAACAGGGGGCGTTGGGAGCAGTACTTC.

V gene TRBV6-1 combines with J gene TRBJ1-1; 9 bases agree with TRBD1. The germline CDR1 and CDR2 sequences are MNHNS and SASEGT. Losses at the gene ends were 7 bases for V and 4 bases for J; bases not matched to a gene: 4. The CDR3 is 13 amino acids. CDR3 protein: CASKGQGGTEAFF. CDR3 bases: TGTGCCAGCAAGGGACAGGGCGGCACTGAAGCTTTCTTT.

This chain links TRBV29-1 with TRBJ2-7, with D tentatively TRBD2 (6 bases). Between the trimmed V and J ends, which lost 1 base and 5 bases, there was a span of 9 bases. Germline V gives CDR1 SQVTM, CDR2 ANQGSEA. This CDR3 is 12 amino acids long. The CDR3 DNA is TGCAGCGTTGAAGCGGGGGTCCACGAGCAGTACTTC. Translation gives CSVEAGVHEQYF.

Notes on this clone: At one end, the junction sequence differs from germline, possibly due to a read error. The chain combines TRBV9 with TRBJ2-7; 16 bases agree with TRBD2. The CDR3 spans 16 residues. Germline V gene data show CDR1 as SGDLS and CDR2 as YYNGEE. CDR3 in amino acids: CANSFGTSGRAGEQYF. CDR3 in DNA: TGTGCCAACAGCTTCGGGACTAGCGGGAGGGCGGGGGAGCAGTACTTC.

This clone has only a few counts. This sequence joins TRBV7-2 and TRBJ2-7; 9 positions match TRBD1. V trimming: 5 bases; J trimming: 6 bases; junction bases outside the gene matches: 17. The CDR3 sequence is 17 residues long. Germline values: CDR1 SGHTA, CDR2 FQGNSA. CDR3 nucleotide sequence: TGTGCCAGCAGCATTTACAGGGGGCAGGTTGGATGGCGCGAGCAGTACTTC. Its translation: CASSIYRGQVGWREQYF.

This rearrangement joins TRBV28 to TRBJ1-2; the D gene is possibly TRBD1 (6 bases). V gave up 5 bases and J gave up 4 bases, with 11 bases separating them. The CDR3 covers 13 residues. In germline, CDR1 is MDHEN, CDR2 SYDVKM. DNA of the CDR3: TGTGCCAGCAGTCCAGGGGCCCTCTATGGCTACACCTTC. Translated: CASSPGALYGYTF.

The chain recombines TRBV11-2 with TRBJ2-7; D might be TRBD1 (6 bases). CDR1 is SGHAT and CDR2 is FQNNGV in the germline V gene. The V end was cut by 1 base, the J end by 2 bases, with 9 bases between. The CDR3 totals 14 residues. CDR3 sequence reads: CASSLVRGTYEQYF. CDR3 DNA: TGTGCCAGCAGCTTAGTTAGGGGGACCTACGAGCAGTACTTC. Full variable domain (remainder filled in from reference TRBV11-2 and TRBJ2-7): EAGVAQSPRYKIIEKRQSVAFWCNPISGHATLYWYQQILGQGPKLLIQFQNNGVVDDSQLPKDRFSAERLKGVDSTLKIQPAKLEDSAVYLCASSLVRGTYEQYFGPGTRLTVT.

There are a few counts of this clone. The CDR3 nucleotides read TGTGCCAGCAGTTGGGGTATGGACAGGGGAGAAGAGCAGTACTTC. Translating gives CASSWGMDRGEEQYF. The chain is built from TRBV7-9 and TRBJ2-7; 9 bases match TRBD1. Germline assignment: CDR1 SEHNR and CDR2 FQNEAQ (reference sequence). V trimming: 6 bases; J trimming: 7 bases; junction bases outside the gene matches: 13. The CDR3 runs to 15 residues. Drawing the rest from reference TRBV7-9 and TRBJ2-7, the complete variable domain is DTGVSQNPRHKITKRGQNVTFRCDPISEHNRLYWYRQTLGQGPEFLTYFQNEAQLEKSRLLSDRFSAERPKGSFSTLEIQRTEQGDSAMYLCASSWGMDRGEEQYFGPGTRLTVT.